A single TCR beta chain is shown here with its context. Given a much more abundant clone one base away, this may be a read error. CDR1 is GTSNPN and CDR2 is SVGIG in the germline V gene (reference sequence). The germline V and J ends were trimmed by 5 bases and 8 bases, with 10 bases remaining between them. The CDR3 loop spans 12 amino acids. The investigators made TCR beta cDNA from around 530 ng total RNA, using a constant-region primer. TCR beta libraries came from three nested multiplex PCR rounds using slightly modified ARM-PCR. The study ran its first two PCR rounds for approximately 10 cycles each, using TRBV1-TRBV30 forward primers and a C-beta reverse primer. TCRdb reprocessed the multiplex PCR reads with MiXCR, giving one entry per CDR3 protein. The top ten clones hold less than 35% of a sample with under 50,000 distinct CDR3 sequences, approximately 70% of them seen once. The data stem from a study of tumor-infiltrating lymphocytes in primary liver carcinoma. The wider study: Yields of productive TCRbeta reads ranged from roughly 3.5 to 7.13 million per sample and were similar across tissue types.

Co-extraction yielded RNA and DNA from around 20-30 mg of unsorted bulk tissue. Patients diagnosed with primary liver carcinoma received treatment through surgical resection. The study enrolled treatment-naive patients with chronic HBV infection. This sequence was found in a man between 35 and 55 years old with primary liver carcinoma and hepatitis B virus infection. Input material: liver tumor tissue from sampling region 5. Subset denoted: tumor region T5, tumor centre. J is TRBJ1-6 and V is TRBV30; D call uncertain. In nucleotides, the CDR3 is TGTGCCTGGGTCGAGAGGGATTCACCCCTCCACTTT. This translates into CAWVERDSPLHF. Full variable domain (missing parts from reference TRBV30 and TRBJ1-6): SQTIHQWPATLVQPVGSPLSLECTVEGTSNPNLYWYRQAAGRGLQLLFYSVGIGQISSEVPQNLSASRPQDRQFILSSKKLLLSDSGFYLCAWVERDSPLHFGNGTRLTVT.